A selection of T cell receptor beta chains follows, all from one sample in a study of shared clonotypes between healthy human individuals. Profiling relied on immunoSEQ multiplex PCR, and the TCRdb table lists in-frame clones only, not all of them. Of roughly 2,500,000 clones listed, 80% to 95% are singletons. The material sequenced was naive CD4+ T cells from PBMCs. These receptors originate from a man between 18 and 35 years old in good health. Some clones in this sample may be carry-over from other donors' samples. Each CDR3 is given with its conserved first and last residue. A D gene is named only where the DNA matches it firmly. The size entry is marked missing in some rows and otherwise reads once, few, many or a size class.

TRBV28,TRBJ2-2,-,-,TGTGCCAGCATGGTAAACACCGGGGAGCTGTTTTTT,CASMVNTGELFF
TRBV12-5,TRBJ2-3,-,TRBD2,TGTGCTAGTGGCTATCCGGGACTAGAGGCAGATACGCAGTATTTT,CASGYPGLEADTQYF
TRBV5-1,TRBJ1-2,-,TRBD1,TGCGCCAGCACCCCCGGGACAGGGGCCTTTCACGAAGGCTATGGCTACACCTTC,CASTPGTGAFHEGYGYTF
TRBV28,TRBJ1-2,-,TRBD1,TGTGCCAGCAGTTCACAGGGGGCGCGTGGCTACACCTTC,CASSSQGARGYTF
TRBV7-6,TRBJ2-1,-,TRBD2,TGTGCCAGCAGCTTAGATGTCTTAGCGGGAGTGCAGTTCTTC,CASSLDVLAGVQFF
TRBV30,TRBJ2-7,-,-,TGTGCCTGGACCGACGGGGGTGGGCAGTACTTC,CAWTDGGGQYF
TRBV5-1,TRBJ2-3,-,-,TGCGCCAGCAGCACGGACAGTTTCACAGATACGCAGTATTTT,CASSTDSFTDTQYF
TRBV6-1,TRBJ2-5,-,-,TGTGCCAGCAGCCCCACGGGACACCGGCAAGAGACCCAGTACTTC,CASSPTGHRQETQYF
TRBV9,TRBJ2-7,-,-,TGTGCCAGCAGCGTAGAAGGCGACGAGCAGTACTTC,CASSVEGDEQYF
TRBV29-1,TRBJ1-2,-,-,TGCAGCGTTGAATCCAGCTATGGCTACACCTTC,CSVESSYGYTF
TRBV19,TRBJ1-1,-,-,TGTGCCAGTAGTGGATCAAACACTGAAGCTTTCTTT,CASSGSNTEAFF
TRBV9,TRBJ2-3,-,-,TGTGCCAGCAGCCCTAGTTGGGGATCCGCAGATACGCAGTATTTT,CASSPSWGSADTQYF
TRBV30,TRBJ2-1,-,TRBD1,TGTGCCTGGAGCACAGGGGGCTCCTACAATGAGCAGTTCTTC,CAWSTGGSYNEQFF
TRBV6-9,TRBJ2-2,-,TRBD2,TGTGCCAGCAGTTATTTGGGGCGGGAGGGCCGTTACACCGGGGAGCTGTTTTTT,CASSYLGREGRYTGELFF
TRBV4-1,TRBJ2-6,-,TRBD2,TGCGCCAGCAGCCTCTTCAGGGAGGGTGGGGCCAACGTCCTGACTTTC,CASSLFREGGANVLTF
TRBV6-6,TRBJ2-3,-,-,TGTGCCAGCAGTTTCTCAGGGACAAGCACAGATACGCAGTATTTT,CASSFSGTSTDTQYF
TRBV7-2,TRBJ1-4,once,-,TGTGCCAGCAGCCCCCACCCCCCTGCAACTAATGAAAAACTGTTTTTT,CASSPHPPATNEKLFF
TRBV5-5,TRBJ2-2,-,-,TGTGCCAGCGGGCGGCGTGGTAGCGGGAACACCGGGGAGCTGTTTTTT,CASGRRGSGNTGELFF
TRBV19,TRBJ1-1,-,-,TGTGCCAGTAGTACAATGCCCACAGGGAGAGCTTTCTTT,CASSTMPTGRAFF
TRBV28,TRBJ2-1,-,TRBD1,TGTGCCAGCAGTACCCGGACAGGCGAGGGGTCCTACAATGAGCAGTTCTTC,CASSTRTGEGSYNEQFF